Following are 25 T cell receptor beta chains from one sample sequenced in a study. From the RT-PCR reads, TCRdb called clonotypes with MiXCR, one entry per CDR3 protein. The sample consists of approximately 720,000 distinct CDR3 sequences, 13% to 15% of them appearing once. Material: memory CD4+ T cells from blood. The receptors were gathered from a female donor in good health, serving as a healthy control.

The chain has TRBV20-1 and TRBJ2-3, with 15 positions matching TRBD2. With V trimmed by 1 base and J by 7 bases, 6 bases remained unmatched. The germline V gene has CDR1 DFQATT and CDR2 SNEGSKA (reference sequence). The CDR3 runs 16 residues. The CDR3 region has the DNA TGCAGTGCTAGAGCCGGACTAGCGGGAGGGCAGAATACGCAGTATTTT. It translates to CSARAGLAGGQNTQYF.

This clonotype was counted ten times or more. The chain joins TRBV7-9 to TRBJ2-1; D call uncertain. The CDR3 has 11 residues. The V and J ends lost 4 bases and 10 bases respectively, with 8 bases between them. In germline, CDR1 is SEHNR, CDR2 FQNEAQ (reference sequence). This CDR3 is CASSSYQEQFF. Written as DNA, the CDR3 is TGTGCCAGCAGCTCCTATCAGGAGCAGTTCTTC.

The genes are TRBV10-3 and TRBJ1-2; 8 positions agree with TRBD1. J gave up 2 bases and V 7 bases, and 9 bases lay outside the gene matches. This CDR3 has 15 residues. Looked up from germline, CDR1 is ENHRY and CDR2 is SYGVKD. CDR3 region: CAITPMTGENYGYTF. CDR3 DNA sequence: TGTGCCATCACTCCAATGACAGGGGAAAACTATGGCTACACCTTC.

This clonotype was seen more than once but under ten times. V and J are TRBV20-1 and TRBJ2-1, with 9 bases matching TRBD2. The germline CDR1 and CDR2 sequences are DFQATT and SNEGSKA (reference sequence). The junction had 11 bases not matched to a gene; V was cut back by 4 bases and J by 7 bases. The CDR3 extends over 15 amino acids. The DNA for the CDR3 is TGCAGTGCTACGACGTTAGCGGGAGCCCGTAATGAGCAGTTCTTC. As protein: CSATTLAGARNEQFF.

There are a few counts of this clonotype. The J gene is TRBJ2-1, the V gene TRBV20-1, with 9 nucleotides matching TRBD1. The germline gives CDR1 DFQATT, CDR2 SNEGSKA (reference sequence). Trimming took 2 bases from V and 6 from J; bases not matched to a gene: 8. CDR3 length equals 15 residues. The DNA for the CDR3 is TGCAGTGCTAGAAAACCGGGACAGGGAAGCAATGAGCAGTTCTTC. The encoded protein is CSARKPGQGSNEQFF.

This clonotype turned up a few times. The CDR3 sequence: CASSERDLYEQYF. Here the CDR3 DNA reads TGTGCCAGCAGTGAACGAGATCTTTACGAGCAGTACTTC. This rearrangement joins TRBV6-1 to TRBJ2-7; the D is unclear. The CDR3 runs to 13 residues. Trimming took 2 bases from V and 4 from J, leaving 9 bases between them. Germline V gene lookup returns CDR1 MNHNS and CDR2 SASEGT.

This sequence joins TRBV4-3 and TRBJ1-4, with 8 bases fitting TRBD1. The germline gives CDR1 LGHNA, CDR2 YSLEER. V was clipped by 2 bases and J by 7 bases; unmatched bases: 6. The CDR3 has 15 amino acids. The chain's CDR3 is CASSQNPDRGEKLFF. CDR3 bases: TGCGCCAGCAGCCAAAATCCCGACAGGGGTGAAAAACTGTTTTTT.

This sequence joins TRBV20-1 and TRBJ2-1; 7 nucleotides align to TRBD1. Germline loops: CDR1 DFQATT, CDR2 SNEGSKA (reference sequence). There are 14 residues in the CDR3. V lost 5 bases and J lost 3; bases outside the gene matches: 7. The CDR3 sequence: CSAPGQLHYNEQFF. The CDR3 DNA reads TGCAGTGCTCCGGGACAGCTTCACTACAATGAGCAGTTCTTC.

This clonotype turned up a few times. V usage is TRBV7-2 and J usage is TRBJ1-5; perhaps TRBD1 as D (6 bases). CDR1 and CDR2 (germline): SGHTA, FQGNSA. Trimming pared 5 bases from V and 2 bases from J, leaving 10 bases between. The CDR3 sequence is 14 residues long. The CDR3 nucleotides are TGTGCCAGCAGCCACCACAGGGGCAATCAGCCCCAGCATTTT. It specifies CASSHHRGNQPQHF.

The V and J genes are TRBV12-3 or TRBV12-4 and TRBJ1-4; possible D gene TRBD1, 6 bases. V shed 3 bases and J shed 0 bases, with 14 bases lying between them. The CDR3 has 17 residues. The CDR3 loop is CASSFEQGYATNEKLFF. As DNA, the CDR3 is TGTGCCAGCAGTTTTGAACAGGGATACGCAACTAATGAAAAACTGTTTTTT.

This clonotype came up many times. The chain uses TRBV6-5 and TRBJ2-7, with 7 bases lining up with TRBD2. This CDR3 contains 12 residues. In germline, CDR1 is MNHEY, CDR2 SVGAGI. J gave up 12 bases and V 7 bases, and 12 bases lay outside the gene matches. The CDR3 here is CASIGLAGVLYF. CDR3 sequence (DNA): TGTGCCAGCATTGGGTTGGCGGGAGTCCTGTACTTC.

The chain is built from TRBV6-1 and TRBJ1-1; 9 bases are shared with TRBD1. Trimming removed 6 bases from V and 5 bases from J; junction bases left unmatched: 7. The germline V gene encodes CDR1 MNHNS and CDR2 SASEGT. The CDR3 is made up of 14 amino acids. The CDR3 DNA sequence: TGTGCCAGCAGGGGAGAACAGGGGGCAACTGAAGCTTTCTTT. Protein sequence: CASRGEQGATEAFF.

This clonotype was detected once. Possible read error: a much larger clone is one base away. The chain recombines TRBV27 with TRBJ1-1; D perhaps matches TRBD1 (6 bases). The germline V gene encodes CDR1 MNHEY and CDR2 SMNVEV (reference sequence). There are 15 residues in the CDR3. CDR3 residues: CASSSTYTGYTEDFF. The CDR3 DNA sequence: TGTGCCAGCAGCTCAACCTATACAGGGTACACTGAAGATTTCTTT.

J is TRBJ2-5 and V is TRBV5-1; no reliable D call. The CDR3 extends over 13 amino acids. V lost 5 bases and J 1 base, leaving 9 bases between the germline ends. The germline V gene encodes CDR1 SGHRS and CDR2 YFSETQ. For the CDR3, the DNA is TGCGCCAGCAGGCTAAATTTCCAAGAGACCCAGTACTTC. This encodes CASRLNFQETQYF.

This rearrangement joins TRBV6-6 to TRBJ2-7; D possibly corresponds to TRBD2 (5 bases). Germline values: CDR1 MNHNY, CDR2 SVGAGI (reference sequence). The CDR3 is 15 amino acids. V lost 4 bases to trimming and J lost 0 bases, with 13 bases between them. Here the CDR3 reads CASSSPGVSSYEQYF. The CDR3 DNA reads TGTGCCAGCAGTTCCCCCGGGGTGAGCTCCTACGAGCAGTACTTC.

The CDR3 loop is CASSFRATNEKLFF. The CDR3 region has the DNA TGTGCCAGCAGCTTCCGGGCGACTAATGAAAAACTGTTTTTT. This chain links TRBV7-9 with TRBJ1-4, with D hard to call. CDR1 and CDR2 (germline): SEHNR, FQNEAQ (reference sequence). The CDR3 sequence is 14 residues long. V gave up 3 bases and J gave up 2 bases, with 7 bases separating them.

V is TRBV7-9 and J is TRBJ1-5, with TRBD1 as a possible D gene (6 bases). The CDR3 has 16 residues. The germline gives CDR1 SEHNR, CDR2 FQNEAQ (reference sequence). Between the trimmed V and J ends, which lost 5 bases and 0 bases, there was a span of 14 bases. CDR3: CASSQGGGFSNQPQHF. The CDR3 DNA reads as TGTGCCAGCAGCCAAGGGGGGGGCTTTAGCAATCAGCCCCAGCATTTT.

This clonotype was observed a few times. J is TRBJ2-2 and V is TRBV5-5, with TRBD1 identical over 8 bases. After removal of 4 bases from V and 6 bases from J, the junction contained 11 bases not matched to a gene. The CDR3 covers 16 residues. Germline CDR1 SGHKS, CDR2 YYEKEE (reference sequence). The CDR3 sequence: CASSPGTGPFSGELFF. The CDR3 nucleotides are TGTGCCAGCAGCCCTGGGACAGGCCCCTTCTCCGGGGAGCTGTTTTTT.

This clonotype was seen a few times. V gene TRBV20-1 combines with J gene TRBJ2-7; no clear D. Germline V gene data show CDR1 as DFQATT and CDR2 as SNEGSKA (reference sequence). The CDR3 length is 15 residues. Trimming cost V 0 bases and J 3 bases, with 15 bases left between them. The CDR3 here is CSARDWSSALYEQYF. CDR3 bases: TGCAGTGCTAGAGATTGGTCTTCTGCTCTCTACGAGCAGTACTTC.

The CDR3 coding sequence is TGTGCCTGGAGTATTAACACTGAAGCTTTCTTT. Residues: CAWSINTEAFF. The rearrangement uses TRBV30 and TRBJ1-1; D ambiguous. The length of the CDR3 is 11 residues. Germline-derived CDR1 and CDR2 are GTSNPN and SVGIG (reference sequence). Trimming removed 2 bases from V and 2 bases from J, with 3 bases in between.

The CDR3 region is CATSIPGRLSTQYF. As DNA, the CDR3 is TGTGCCACCAGCATTCCCGGGAGGCTTAGTACGCAGTATTTT. The V and J genes are TRBV15 and TRBJ2-3; TRBD2 agrees at 7 bases. This CDR3 region has 14 residues. V dropped 4 bases and J dropped 8; count of bases not matched to a gene: 9. Germline V gives CDR1 LNHNV, CDR2 YYDKDF (reference sequence). The variable domain in full, completed from reference TRBV15 and TRBJ2-3, reads DAMVIQNPRYQVTQFGKPVTLSCSQTLNHNVMYWYQQKSSQAPKLLFHYYDKDFNNEADTPDNFQSRRPNTSFCFLDIRSPGLGDTAMYLCATSIPGRLSTQYFGPGTRLTVL.

In the case of this clonotype: This may be a read error, as it is one base from a much larger clone. The V call is TRBV27, the J call TRBJ1-1; 7 bases match TRBD1. From germline, CDR1 is MNHEY and CDR2 SMNVEV (reference sequence). The CDR3 is made up of 16 amino acids. The CDR3 DNA reads as TGTGTCAGCAGCCGAGACAGGGTGAGTGAGAACACTGAAGCTTTCTTT. This translates into CVSSRDRVSENTEAFF.

The rearrangement joins TRBV11-2 to TRBJ1-2; 11 bases align to TRBD1. V was clipped by 5 bases and J by 8 bases; unmatched bases: 10. Germline assignment: CDR1 SGHAT and CDR2 FQNNGV. CDR3 length equals 15 residues. The CDR3 loop is CASSPRTGGMWGYTF. Written as DNA, the CDR3 is TGTGCCAGCAGCCCTAGGACAGGGGGCATGTGGGGCTACACCTTC.

The V call is TRBV6-5, the J call TRBJ2-1; 11 positions agree with TRBD2. The junction had 9 bases not matched to a gene; V was cut back by 0 bases and J by 8 bases. Germline-derived CDR1 and CDR2 are MNHEY and SVGAGI. This CDR3 is 17 amino acids long. This CDR3 is CASSYSLAGGPTDEQFF. The CDR3 bases are TGTGCCAGCAGTTACTCTCTAGCGGGAGGTCCAACCGATGAGCAGTTCTTC.

In this sample, this clonotype turned up many times. J is TRBJ1-2 and V is TRBV11-2; 9 bases line up with TRBD1. Germline V gives CDR1 SGHAT, CDR2 FQNNGV. CDR3 length equals 16 residues. The V gene end was trimmed by 4 bases and the J gene end by 7 bases; junction bases not matched to a gene: 13. The CDR3 region is CASSSGHRDRERGYTF. CDR3 in DNA: TGTGCCAGCAGCTCGGGTCACCGGGACAGGGAACGTGGCTACACCTTC. Based on the CDR3 plus reference TRBV11-2 and TRBJ1-2, the full variable domain is EAGVAQSPRYKIIEKRQSVAFWCNPISGHATLYWYQQILGQGPKLLIQFQNNGVVDDSQLPKDRFSAERLKGVDSTLKIQPAKLEDSAVYLCASSSGHRDRERGYTFGSGTRLTVV.